This T cell receptor (beta chain) stems from a study of Ad26.COV2.S vaccination and SARS-CoV-2 variants. Libraries were prepared by immunoSEQ multiplex PCR; TCRdb keeps only in-frame clonotypes and omits some of them. The sample has approximately 480,000 clones, approximately 90% seen once. The CDR3 has 13 amino acids. Trimming took 10 bases from V and 5 from J; bases not matched to a gene: 8. Germline CDR1 and CDR2: MNHEY and SMNVEV (reference sequence). Specified treatment: approximately 18 received Ad26.COV2.S at low or high dose, single or two shots; 5 received placebo; per-sample allocation not given. Sampling happened 63 days after the first vaccine or placebo injection. Its platform was an Ad26 vector, and its expressed antigen was Wuhan-strain SARS-CoV-2 spike.

This TCR was sampled from a person between 18 and 65 years old who received the Ad26.COV2.S COVID-19 vaccine or a placebo. The sample consisted of peripheral blood, taken in a trial of Ad26.COV2.S vaccine versus placebo. The chain has TRBV27 and TRBJ1-5; 7 bases are shared with TRBD1. CDR3 sequence: CATADRYDQPQHF. CDR3 DNA: TGTGCCACCGCGGACAGGTACGATCAGCCCCAGCATTTT.